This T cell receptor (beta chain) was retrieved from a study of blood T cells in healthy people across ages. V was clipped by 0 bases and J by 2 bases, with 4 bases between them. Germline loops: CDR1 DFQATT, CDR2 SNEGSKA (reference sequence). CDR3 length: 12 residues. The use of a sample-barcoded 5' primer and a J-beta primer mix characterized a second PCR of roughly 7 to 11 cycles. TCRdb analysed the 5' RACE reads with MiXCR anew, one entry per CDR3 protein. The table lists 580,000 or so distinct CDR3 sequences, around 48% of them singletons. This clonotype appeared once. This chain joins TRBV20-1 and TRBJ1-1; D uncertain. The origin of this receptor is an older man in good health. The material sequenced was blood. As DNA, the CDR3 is TGCAGTGCTAGAGATGTCAACACTGAAGCTTTCTTT. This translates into CSARDVNTEAFF.